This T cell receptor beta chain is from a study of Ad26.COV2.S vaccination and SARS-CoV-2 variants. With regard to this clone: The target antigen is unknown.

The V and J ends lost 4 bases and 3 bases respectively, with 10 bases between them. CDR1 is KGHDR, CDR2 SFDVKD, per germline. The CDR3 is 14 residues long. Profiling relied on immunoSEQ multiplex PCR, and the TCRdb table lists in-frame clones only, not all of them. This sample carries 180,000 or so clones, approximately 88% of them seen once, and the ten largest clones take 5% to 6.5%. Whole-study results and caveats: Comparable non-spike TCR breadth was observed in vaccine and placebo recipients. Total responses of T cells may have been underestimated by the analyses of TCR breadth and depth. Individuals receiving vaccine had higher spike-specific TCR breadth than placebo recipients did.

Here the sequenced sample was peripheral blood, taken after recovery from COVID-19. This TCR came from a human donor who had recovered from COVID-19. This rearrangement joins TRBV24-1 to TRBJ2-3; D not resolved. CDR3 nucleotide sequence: TGTGCCACCAGTGAACCTGACCCTACAGATACGCAGTATTTT. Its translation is CATSEPDPTDTQYF.